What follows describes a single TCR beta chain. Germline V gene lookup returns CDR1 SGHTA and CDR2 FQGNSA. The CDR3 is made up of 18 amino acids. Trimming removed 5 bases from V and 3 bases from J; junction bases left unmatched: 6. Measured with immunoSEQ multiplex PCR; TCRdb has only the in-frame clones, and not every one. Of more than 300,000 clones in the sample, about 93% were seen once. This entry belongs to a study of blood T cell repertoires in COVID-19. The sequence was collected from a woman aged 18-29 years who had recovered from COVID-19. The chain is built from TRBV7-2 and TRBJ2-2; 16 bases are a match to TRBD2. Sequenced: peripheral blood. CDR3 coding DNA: TGTGCCAGCAGCCCGGGACTAGCGGGAGGGCCTCACACCGGGGAGCTGTTTTTT. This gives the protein CASSPGLAGGPHTGELFF.